The T cell receptor (beta chain) under discussion was sequenced for a study of shared clonotypes between healthy human individuals. Study background: Per donor, three plates held CD4 naive cells, three held CD4 memory, two held CD8 naive and one held CD8 memory.

Study-level findings and limits: Against clonotypes common to all four donors, non-shared ones had lower generation probabilities.

Germline values: CDR1 MDHEN, CDR2 SYDVKM. The CDR3 runs to 16 residues. V was cut by 4 bases and J by 1 base, with 13 bases left in between. Details on this clone: Its matching antigen is unknown.

Clones were read by immunoSEQ multiplex PCR, and TCRdb kept only the in-frame ones, dropping some. Of 2 million to 2.5 million clones in the sample, 80% to 95% are singletons; the top ten hold approximately 0.41%. The study drew its donors from healthy HIV-negative adults without recent acute infections or vaccinations. Input material: naive CD4+ T cells from PBMCs. The subset: CD45RA+ positively selected. The sequence derives from a man between 18 and 35 years old in good health. Some clones in this sample may be carry-over from other donors' samples. V and J are TRBV28 and TRBJ2-2; D unclear. The CDR3 is CASSSPSGLNTGELFF. The CDR3 region has the DNA TGTGCCAGCAGTTCACCTTCGGGCCTGAACACCGGGGAGCTGTTTTTT. Full variable domain (outside the CDR3, taken from reference TRBV28 and TRBJ2-2): DVKVTQSSRYLVKRTGEKVFLECVQDMDHENMFWYRQDPGLGLRLIYFSYDVKMKEKGDIPEGYSVSREKKERFSLILESASTNQTSMYLCASSSPSGLNTGELFFGEGSRLTVL.